This T cell receptor (beta chain) comes out of a study of cytomegalovirus exposure and HLA in healthy donors. CDR3 length equals 15 residues. Germline CDR1 SGHRS, CDR2 YFSETQ. V was pared by 2 bases and J by 2 bases, with 13 bases between. A multiplex PCR was run with 60 Vbeta primers and 13 Jbeta primers. The repertoire was sequenced with immunoSEQ multiplex PCR; TCRdb's copy has only in-frame clones and lacks some. This table holds 150,000 to 200,000 clones, under 90% found once. This receptor was obtained from a young man in good health and CMV-seropositive. The V call is TRBV5-1, the J call TRBJ2-5; D perhaps matches TRBD1 (6 bases). Sequenced material: PBMCs. The chain's CDR3 is CASSLLQGHQETQYF. The CDR3 nucleotides read TGCGCCAGCAGCTTACTACAGGGTCATCAAGAGACCCAGTACTTC.